This T cell receptor beta chain emerged from a study of blood T cell repertoires in COVID-19. This clone was recorded only once. Participants, about 18 to 90 years old, spanned about 26 US areas. Which cohort a participant joined came from the clinical history participants gave. Donors in Cohort 3 counted as recovered after two negative PCRs, clearance, or symptom resolution. The assay was immunoSEQ multiplex PCR, and TCRdb's table has in-frame clones only and misses some. The table includes hundreds of thousands of clones, approximately 84% detected once. The V gene's germline CDR1 is MNHEY and CDR2 SVGAGI. The junction had 7 bases not matched to a gene; V was cut back by 4 bases and J by 9 bases. The CDR3 length is 15 residues.

The rearrangement uses TRBV6-5 and TRBJ1-6; 9 bases map to TRBD1. The TCR sequence derives from a woman aged 25 to 39 who had recovered from COVID-19. The sequencing sample was made of PBMCs or T cells enriched from blood (not recorded which). The DNA for the CDR3 is TGTGCCAGCAGTTCCGGGACAGGGTCAGGTTCACCCCTCCACTTT. Protein product: CASSSGTGSGSPLHF.